Below, 22 T cell receptor beta chains from the same sample are listed, as sequenced in a study of shared clonotypes between healthy human individuals. Naive CD8 cells comprised CD45RO-negative, CCR7-positively selected cells, excluding terminally differentiated effector memory CD45RA+ cells. Here immunoSEQ multiplex PCR was the method, and the copy in TCRdb shows in-frame clones only, minus some. In the table there are 2 million to 2.5 million clones, just over 90% of which are singletons. Sequences were obtained from naive CD8+ T cells from PBMCs. The receptors shown here come from a man aged 18-30 years in good health. Some clones in this sample may be carry-over from other donors' samples.

The chain is built from TRBV7-8 and TRBJ2-7; perhaps TRBD1 as D (5 bases). Trimming stripped 3 bases from V and 0 bases from J, with 6 bases between. CDR1 and CDR2 (germline): SGHVS, FQNEAQ. The length of the CDR3 is 13 residues. The CDR3 DNA reads as TGTGCCAGCAGCTTCAGGGTCTCCTACGAGCAGTACTTC. The encoded protein is CASSFRVSYEQYF.

The rearrangement links TRBV4-3 to TRBJ2-5; TRBD2 is a possible D gene (6 bases). Germline CDR1 and CDR2: LGHNA and YSLEER. V shed 0 bases and J shed 3 bases, with 14 bases lying between them. The CDR3 has 16 amino acids. The CDR3: CASSQESRLAKETQYF. The CDR3 DNA follows: TGCGCCAGCAGCCAAGAGAGTCGGCTAGCGAAAGAGACCCAGTACTTC.

The rearrangement links TRBV19 to TRBJ1-1; no clear D gene. CDR1 is LNHDA and CDR2 is SQIVND in the germline V gene (reference sequence). The CDR3 has 14 residues. The V end lost 0 bases, the J end lost 1 base, and 6 bases lay between the germline ends. The CDR3 region is CASSIDSPNTEAFF. Here the CDR3 DNA reads TGTGCCAGTAGTATAGACAGCCCGAACACTGAAGCTTTCTTT.

This clone was observed once. CDR3 sequence reads: CSVTTGVAEAFF. The CDR3 DNA is TGCAGCGTAACCACAGGGGTAGCTGAAGCTTTCTTT. V and J are TRBV29-1 and TRBJ1-1; TRBD1 matches 7 bases. CDR1 and CDR2 (germline): SQVTM, ANQGSEA. Trimming took 6 bases from V and 6 from J; bases not matched to a gene: 7. This CDR3 has 12 amino acids.

The chain joins TRBV29-1 to TRBJ2-1, with 9 bases matching TRBD2. The germline gives CDR1 SQVTM, CDR2 ANQGSEA. There are 16 residues in the CDR3. V shed 7 bases and J 3 bases; nucleotides not matched to a gene: 13. CDR3 residues: CSALTVGLASYNEQFF. DNA for the CDR3: TGCAGCGCCTTAACTGTAGGACTAGCGAGCTACAATGAGCAGTTCTTC.

The chain combines TRBV23-1 with TRBJ2-2, with D uncertain. TRBV23-1 is filed as an ORF, its function uncertain. There are 15 residues in the CDR3. V dropped 1 base and J dropped 7 bases, with 13 bases sitting between them. This CDR3 is CASSQFRPGRGELFF. CDR3 sequence (DNA): TGCGCCAGCAGTCAATTCCGCCCAGGACGCGGGGAGCTGTTTTTT.

This clone appeared a single time. The V and J genes are TRBV4-1 and TRBJ2-7, with D uncertain. This CDR3 is built from 13 residues. Germline-derived CDR1 and CDR2 are MGHRA and YSYEKL. V lost 1 base to trimming and J lost 3 bases, with 7 bases between them. The CDR3 here is CASSQAKYYEQYF. In nucleotides, the CDR3 is TGCGCCAGCAGCCAAGCAAAATACTACGAGCAGTACTTC.

The chain couples TRBV5-6 to TRBJ1-5, with TRBD1 as a possible D gene (5 bases). Trimming stripped 2 bases from V and 3 bases from J, with 18 bases between. CDR3 size: 17 residues. The germline V gene has CDR1 SGHDT and CDR2 YYEEEE. CDR3 region: CASSFLRGRRVNQPQHF. The CDR3 DNA reads as TGTGCCAGCAGCTTCCTAAGGGGCAGAAGGGTCAATCAGCCCCAGCATTTT.

The CDR3 coding sequence is TGCGCCAGCAGCCAATTGACAGAGATTACTGGGGCCAACGTCCTGACTTTC. This gives the protein CASSQLTEITGANVLTF. The V call is TRBV4-1, the J call TRBJ2-6; possible D gene TRBD1, 5 bases. V gave up 2 bases and J gave up 2 bases, with 13 bases separating them. From germline, CDR1 is MGHRA and CDR2 YSYEKL. The CDR3 sequence is 17 residues long.

V and J are TRBV7-8 and TRBJ1-5; D not certain. CDR3 length: 13 amino acids. The germline V and J ends were trimmed by 5 bases and 6 bases, with 11 bases remaining between them. Per germline, CDR1 SGHVS and CDR2 FQNEAQ. The DNA for the CDR3 is TGTGCCAGCAGCATAGAAAGGAGTCAGCCCCAGCATTTT. This translates into CASSIERSQPQHF.

The V and J genes are TRBV7-7 and TRBJ2-2, with 8 bases that match TRBD1. V lost 5 bases, J lost 6 bases, and 8 bases stayed unmatched. The CDR3 spans 15 residues. The V gene's germline CDR1 is SSHAT and CDR2 FNYEAQ (reference sequence). CDR3 residues: CASSHGQGVAGELFF. Written as DNA, the CDR3 is TGTGCCAGCAGCCACGGACAGGGTGTGGCCGGGGAGCTGTTTTTT.

V usage is TRBV5-6 and J usage is TRBJ1-4; tentative D call: TRBD1 (5 bases). V was cut by 4 bases and J by 4 bases, with 14 bases left in between. CDR1 and CDR2 (germline): SGHDT, YYEEEE. This CDR3 contains 15 residues. The CDR3 bases are TGTGCCAGCAGCCCCCGAACAGGACTTAATGAAAAACTGTTTTTT. This sequence encodes CASSPRTGLNEKLFF.

As DNA, the CDR3 is TGTGCCAGCAGCCAATCCACAGGGGCTGATACGCAGTATTTT. The encoded protein is CASSQSTGADTQYF. V is TRBV16 and J is TRBJ2-3, with 7 bases aligning to TRBD1. The CDR3 runs 14 residues. The germline V gene encodes CDR1 KGHSY and CDR2 FQNENV. V dropped 0 bases and J dropped 6; count of bases not matched to a gene: 3.

Details on this clone: One end of the junction does not line up with germline, which may come from a read error. This rearrangement joins TRBV7-6 to TRBJ2-7; TRBD2 might be the D (6 bases). The CDR3 length is 12 residues. CDR1 and CDR2 from the germline V gene are SGHVS and FNYEAQ. The CDR3: CASSPGTSPVHF. Here the CDR3 DNA reads TGTGCCAGCAGCCCCGGGACTTCTCCTGTTCACTTC.

V is TRBV9 and J is TRBJ2-1; 7 nucleotides line up with TRBD1. CDR3 size: 15 residues. Germline assignment: CDR1 SGDLS and CDR2 YYNGEE. Germline trimming cut 5 bases from V and 2 bases from J; bases unmatched to any gene: 7. The CDR3 coding sequence is TGTGCCAGCAGGCCCACAGGGGACCCCTACAATGAGCAGTTCTTC. It yields the protein CASRPTGDPYNEQFF.

In its sample, this clone was seen once. The genes are TRBV19 and TRBJ2-2; D might be TRBD2 (7 bases). CDR1 is LNHDA and CDR2 is SQIVND in the germline V gene (reference sequence). CDR3 length: 17 residues. V lost 7 bases, J lost 1 base, and 19 bases lay in between. CDR3 in amino acids: CASTGGPIQKNTGELFF. In DNA, the CDR3 is TGTGCCAGTACGGGGGGCCCAATCCAGAAGAACACCGGGGAGCTGTTTTTT. The variable domain in full, completed from reference TRBV19 and TRBJ2-2, reads DGGITQSPKYLFRKEGQNVTLSCEQNLNHDAMYWYRQDPGQGLRLIYYSQIVNDFQKGDIAEGYSVSREKKESFPLTVTSAQKNPTAFYLCASTGGPIQKNTGELFFGEGSRLTVL.

V is TRBV2 and J is TRBJ1-3; D perhaps matches TRBD1 (5 bases). V was pared by 8 bases and J by 4 bases, with 9 bases between. Germline values: CDR1 SNHLY, CDR2 FYNNEI. This CDR3 has 12 amino acids. The CDR3 protein is CASSGGGNTIYF. The CDR3 region has the DNA TGTGCCAGCTCCGGGGGGGGAAACACCATATATTTT.

Points on this clone: Other DNA variants within this sample encode the same CDR3. The chain has TRBV4-2 and TRBJ1-1; no clear D. Trimming took off 1 base at V and 1 base at J, with 7 bases between the two ends. The CDR3 runs 14 residues. The germline gives CDR1 LGHNA, CDR2 YNFKEQ. The CDR3 sequence is CASSQVAGNTEAFF. DNA of the CDR3: TGTGCCAGCAGCCAAGTAGCGGGGAACACTGAAGCTTTCTTT.

The gene calls are TRBV7-8 and TRBJ2-7; D is perhaps TRBD2 (5 bases). The CDR3 runs to 14 residues. Germline assignment: CDR1 SGHVS and CDR2 FQNEAQ. The ends were cut back, 3 bases at V and 0 bases at J, with 9 bases in the middle. In nucleotides, the CDR3 is TGTGCCAGCAGCTTGTTGGGGAGCTCCTACGAGCAGTACTTC. It yields the protein CASSLLGSSYEQYF. The full variable domain, completed using reference TRBV7-8 and TRBJ2-7, is GAGVSQSPRYKVAKRGQDVALRCDPISGHVSLFWYQQALGQGPEFLTYFQNEAQLDKSGLPSDRFFAERPEGSVSTLKIQRTQQEDSAVYLCASSLLGSSYEQYFGPGTRLTVT.

The chain carries TRBV10-3 and TRBJ2-2, with a tentative D call TRBD1 (5 bases). The CDR3 is 14 residues long. Deletions cut 10 bases from V and 4 bases from J, with 16 bases between. Germline-derived CDR1 and CDR2 are ENHRY and SYGVKD. Written as DNA, the CDR3 is TGTGCCACCACTTTTGGGGCCGCCACCGGGGAGCTGTTTTTT. Its translation: CATTFGAATGELFF.

The CDR3 spells CASRFLQGLQETQYF. For the CDR3, the DNA is TGCGCCAGCAGATTCCTACAGGGGCTCCAAGAGACCCAGTACTTC. V gene TRBV5-1 combines with J gene TRBJ2-5, with 7 nucleotides matching TRBD1. CDR3 length: 15 amino acids. The trim removed 5 bases at V and 1 base at J, leaving 8 bases unmatched. CDR1 and CDR2 from the germline V gene are SGHRS and YFSETQ.

This clone was detected a few times. The rearrangement uses TRBV4-1 and TRBJ1-1; D might be TRBD1 (5 bases). The germline CDR1 and CDR2 sequences are MGHRA and YSYEKL. This CDR3 has 13 amino acids. The V end was cut by 1 base, the J end by 8 bases, with 11 bases between. DNA of the CDR3: TGCGCCAGCAGCCAAGTTTATGGGACGGAAGCTTTCTTT. Translating gives CASSQVYGTEAFF.